A single sample gave rise to the 27 T cell receptor beta chains below, sequenced in a study of cytomegalovirus exposure and HLA in healthy donors. Repertoires were generated with immunoSEQ multiplex PCR, while TCRdb's copy carries only in-frame clones and drops some. The sample has around 60,000 clones; 90% to 97% are singletons. The sample comprised PBMCs. The origin of the receptors is a woman aged 18-29 years in good health and CMV-seronegative.

This sequence joins TRBV9 and TRBJ2-7; 8 bases map to TRBD2. The V gene end was trimmed by 4 bases and the J gene end by 3 bases; junction bases not matched to a gene: 15. The CDR3 runs to 17 residues. The germline gives CDR1 SGDLS, CDR2 YYNGEE. CDR3 sequence reads: CASSPRGGGAGVYEQYF. The CDR3 nucleotides are TGTGCCAGCAGCCCGCGTGGGGGAGGAGCGGGAGTCTACGAGCAGTACTTC.

V is TRBV18 and J is TRBJ2-7, with a weak D call TRBD1 (5 bases). Germline values: CDR1 KGHSH, CDR2 LQKENI. The CDR3 runs to 13 residues. Trimming pared 3 bases from V and 2 bases from J, leaving 8 bases between. This chain's CDR3 is CASSPAGPYEQYF. The CDR3 DNA reads as TGTGCCAGCTCACCGGCAGGGCCCTACGAGCAGTACTTC.

This rearrangement joins TRBV7-9 to TRBJ2-3, with TRBD1 as a possible D gene (5 bases). Germline V gene sequence: CDR1 SEHNR, CDR2 FQNEAQ (reference sequence). Trimming took 3 bases from V and 8 from J, leaving 21 bases between them. CDR3 length: 16 residues. Here the CDR3 DNA reads TGTGCCAGCAGCTTCGCGGCAGGGTGGGTTCAGGGTACGCAGTATTTT. As protein: CASSFAAGWVQGTQYF.

The chain recombines TRBV18 with TRBJ2-5; D might be TRBD2 (5 bases). V dropped 2 bases and J dropped 4 bases, with 17 bases sitting between them. Germline CDR1 KGHSH, CDR2 LQKENI. The CDR3 length is 16 residues. CDR3 in DNA: TGTGCCAGCTCACCATCCCCCCCTCGGACTGGAGAGACCCAGTACTTC. Encoded protein: CASSPSPPRTGETQYF.

The chain recombines TRBV30 with TRBJ1-3; the match to TRBD1 covers 9 bases. The CDR3 is 14 residues long. Germline CDR1 reads GTSNPN; CDR2 reads SVGIG (reference sequence). V gave up 5 bases and J gave up 4 bases; unmatched junction bases: 6. CDR3 DNA: TGTGCCTGGGCAACAGGGGGCTCCGGAAACACCATATATTTT. It encodes CAWATGGSGNTIYF.

J is TRBJ2-5 and V is TRBV5-1; TRBD1 matches at 10 bases. V was clipped by 0 bases and J by 5 bases; unmatched bases: 4. The CDR3 sequence is 15 residues long. Germline loops: CDR1 SGHRS, CDR2 YFSETQ. The CDR3 loop is CASSLETGGGETQYF. The DNA of the CDR3 is TGCGCCAGCAGCTTGGAGACAGGGGGCGGGGAGACCCAGTACTTC.

The J gene is TRBJ1-5, the V gene TRBV7-9; possibly TRBD1 for D (6 bases). The V gene lost 5 bases and the J gene lost 5 bases, with 10 bases spanning the gap. Germline CDR1 SEHNR, CDR2 FQNEAQ (reference sequence). This CDR3 contains 13 residues. CDR3 nucleotide sequence: TGTGCCAGCAGCACAGGGTTGGATCAGCCCCAGCATTTT. Translated, it gives CASSTGLDQPQHF.

The chain couples TRBV7-8 to TRBJ2-7; perhaps TRBD2 as D (7 bases). The CDR3 has 15 amino acids. Germline assignment: CDR1 SGHVS and CDR2 FQNEAQ. Deletions cut 5 bases from V and 0 bases from J, with 14 bases between. As DNA, the CDR3 is TGTGCCAGCAGCCCCCGGGGGGACATCTCCTACGAGCAGTACTTC. Translation: CASSPRGDISYEQYF.

The rearrangement joins TRBV7-2 to TRBJ1-4, with D maybe TRBD1 (6 bases). From germline, CDR1 is SGHTA and CDR2 FQGNSA. CDR3 size: 14 residues. V was pared by 5 bases and J by 8 bases, with 15 bases between. As DNA, the CDR3 is TGTGCCAGCAGCCCTGGGGGGGGCCGAGAAAAACTGTTTTTT. Its protein product is CASSPGGGREKLFF.

The chain uses TRBV11-2 and TRBJ2-7; D might be TRBD1 (6 bases). The ends were cut back, 1 base at V and 10 bases at J, with 14 bases in the middle. Germline V gene data show CDR1 as SGHAT and CDR2 as FQNNGV. The CDR3 consists of 13 residues. The CDR3 loop is CASSLAGASPQYF. CDR3 bases: TGTGCCAGCAGCTTAGCAGGGGCTAGCCCCCAGTACTTC.

This clone was counted once. V gene TRBV28 combines with J gene TRBJ2-1; possibly TRBD1 for D (6 bases). This CDR3 spans 14 amino acids. The ends were cut back, 6 bases at V and 15 bases at J, with 24 bases in the middle. Germline V CDR1 and CDR2: MDHEN, SYDVKM. CDR3 residues: CASRQGIGMRRGFF. CDR3 nucleotides: TGTGCCAGCAGACAGGGTATAGGGATGAGGCGTGGGTTCTTC.

As to this clone: At one end, the junction sequence differs from germline, possibly due to a read error. The chain joins TRBV7-6 to TRBJ2-7, with D possibly TRBD2 on 7 matching bases. Germline loops: CDR1 SGHVS, CDR2 FNYEAQ. This CDR3 contains 15 residues. Here the CDR3 DNA reads TGTGGCAGCAGCTTAGGGGGGGGACCACGGGGCGAGCAGTACTTC. It specifies CGSSLGGGPRGEQYF.

The chain is built from TRBV10-3 and TRBJ1-1, with 7 bases aligning to TRBD1. This CDR3 region has 14 residues. The germline CDR1 and CDR2 sequences are ENHRY and SYGVKD. Trimming removed 0 bases from V and 6 bases from J; junction bases left unmatched: 4. In nucleotides, the CDR3 is TGTGCCATCAGTGAGTCGAGAGGGACAGCTGAAGCTTTCTTT. Amino acids: CAISESRGTAEAFF.

This clone was recorded once. The chain combines TRBV9 with TRBJ2-1; the match to TRBD2 covers 7 bases. Germline V CDR1 and CDR2: SGDLS, YYNGEE. The CDR3 covers 18 residues. V shed 3 bases, J shed 0 bases, and the junction held 12 bases outside the gene matches. CDR3 nucleotide sequence: TGTGCCAGCAGCGCCCCACAAGATTTAGCGGGCTCCTACAATGAGCAGTTCTTC. Its translation: CASSAPQDLAGSYNEQFF.

This clone is a singleton in its sample. J is TRBJ2-3 and V is TRBV29-1, with D possibly TRBD2 on 6 matching bases. CDR1 is SQVTM, CDR2 ANQGSEA, per germline. This CDR3 spans 15 amino acids. Trimming removed 0 bases at V and 4 bases at J, with 14 bases between. The CDR3 spells CSVEDLAGWPDTQYF. The CDR3 coding sequence is TGCAGCGTTGAAGATTTGGCGGGGTGGCCAGATACGCAGTATTTT.

The chain recombines TRBV2 with TRBJ2-1; maybe TRBD2 (7 bases). V lost 10 bases, J lost 6 bases, and 25 bases lay in between. From germline, CDR1 is SNHLY and CDR2 FYNNEI. This CDR3 has 16 amino acids. This CDR3 is CATRRGGLLPSNEQFF. The DNA of the CDR3 is TGTGCCACCCGGAGGGGGGGCCTACTCCCGAGCAATGAGCAGTTCTTC.

V and J are TRBV9 and TRBJ1-4, with 9 bases aligning to TRBD1. Germline loops: CDR1 SGDLS, CDR2 YYNGEE. V gave up 4 bases and J gave up 8 bases; unmatched junction bases: 15. This CDR3 region has 17 residues. The CDR3 here is CASSKQGALRSVEKLFF. CDR3 nucleotides: TGTGCCAGCAGCAAACAGGGGGCGCTTCGTTCTGTGGAAAAACTGTTTTTT.

The J gene is TRBJ1-5, the V gene TRBV7-2, with D possibly matching TRBD1 (5 bases). Germline V gene sequence: CDR1 SGHTA, CDR2 FQGNSA. V lost 1 base to trimming and J lost 5 bases, with 12 bases between them. The CDR3 extends over 15 amino acids. In nucleotides, the CDR3 is TGTGCCAGCAGCTTAGACGCGGACACCCATCAGCCCCAGCATTTT. Translated, it gives CASSLDADTHQPQHF.

The chain joins TRBV19 to TRBJ2-1, with 9 bases fitting TRBD2. The junction had 10 bases not matched to a gene; V was cut back by 3 bases and J by 7 bases. The CDR3 length is 16 residues. Looked up from germline, CDR1 is LNHDA and CDR2 is SQIVND (reference sequence). The chain's CDR3 is CASSISTSGFMNEQFF. The CDR3 DNA is TGTGCCAGTAGTATCTCGACTAGCGGTTTCATGAATGAGCAGTTCTTC. Based on the CDR3 plus reference TRBV19 and TRBJ2-1, the full variable domain is DGGITQSPKYLFRKEGQNVTLSCEQNLNHDAMYWYRQDPGQGLRLIYYSQIVNDFQKGDIAEGYSVSREKKESFPLTVTSAQKNPTAFYLCASSISTSGFMNEQFFGPGTRLTVL.

The gene calls are TRBV28 and TRBJ1-2, with D unclear. The CDR3 is made up of 13 amino acids. The germline V gene has CDR1 MDHEN and CDR2 SYDVKM. With 6 bases removed from V and 5 bases from J, the gap between germline ends came to 13 bases. As DNA, the CDR3 is TGTGCCAGCAGGCCGGGAGGGAGGTATGGCTACACCTTC. Translation: CASRPGGRYGYTF.

This clone was seen just once. The chain carries TRBV7-2 and TRBJ2-7; 11 positions match TRBD2. This CDR3 comprises 18 residues. Germline assignment: CDR1 SGHTA and CDR2 FQGNSA. After removal of 5 bases from V and 4 bases from J, the junction contained 16 bases not matched to a gene. The CDR3 spells CASSLRPPLAGGGYEQYF. CDR3 nucleotide sequence: TGTGCCAGCAGCCTCCGGCCCCCTCTAGCGGGAGGTGGATACGAGCAGTACTTC. The whole variable domain, remainder taken from reference TRBV7-2 and TRBJ2-7, is GAGVSQSPSNKVTEKGKDVELRCDPISGHTALYWYRQSLGQGLEFLIYFQGNSAPDKSGLPSDRFSAERTGGSVSTLTIQRTQQEDSAVYLCASSLRPPLAGGGYEQYFGPGTRLTVT.

The chain joins TRBV15 to TRBJ2-7; 11 nucleotides agree with TRBD1. The CDR3 is 12 residues long. The germline gives CDR1 LNHNV, CDR2 YYDKDF (reference sequence). With V trimmed by 8 bases and J by 4 bases, 1 base remained unmatched. CDR3 sequence reads: CATGTGGYEQYF. The DNA of the CDR3 is TGTGCCACCGGGACAGGGGGGTACGAGCAGTACTTC. The variable domain in full, completed from reference TRBV15 and TRBJ2-7, reads DAMVIQNPRYQVTQFGKPVTLSCSQTLNHNVMYWYQQKSSQAPKLLFHYYDKDFNNEADTPDNFQSRRPNTSFCFLDIRSPGLGDTAMYLCATGTGGYEQYFGPGTRLTVT.

The chain is built from TRBV27 and TRBJ2-7, with 13 nucleotides matching TRBD2. Germline loops: CDR1 MNHEY, CDR2 SMNVEV (reference sequence). V was clipped by 6 bases and J by 4 bases; unmatched bases: 0. The CDR3 extends over 13 amino acids. The CDR3 protein is CASRLAGGYEQYF. CDR3 sequence (DNA): TGTGCCAGCAGACTAGCGGGGGGGTACGAGCAGTACTTC.

This sequence joins TRBV5-4 and TRBJ2-3; D remains ambiguous. V lost 4 bases, J lost 4 bases, and 10 bases lay in between. Germline CDR1 and CDR2: SGHNT and YYREEE (reference sequence). The CDR3 spans 13 residues. The CDR3 region has the DNA TGTGCCAGCAGCCTACCCAGGTCAGATACGCAGTATTTT. Amino acids: CASSLPRSDTQYF.

The chain uses TRBV4-3 and TRBJ2-5; D remains unclear. V was clipped by 0 bases and J by 5 bases, with 10 bases between them. Germline-derived CDR1 and CDR2 are LGHNA and YSLEER. This CDR3 is built from 14 residues. In DNA form, the CDR3 reads TGCGCCAGCAGCCAAGAGGCCTGGTCGGAGACCCAGTACTTC. Residues: CASSQEAWSETQYF.

The V gene is TRBV11-2, the J gene TRBJ2-7; the D is unclear. V was trimmed by 2 bases and J by 0 bases, leaving 8 bases between them. Germline CDR1 SGHAT, CDR2 FQNNGV. There are 14 residues in the CDR3. The CDR3 spells CASSLFGSSYEQYF. For the CDR3, the DNA is TGTGCCAGCAGCTTATTTGGCAGCTCCTACGAGCAGTACTTC.

The chain recombines TRBV11-2 with TRBJ2-5; TRBD2 matches 7 bases. The V gene end was trimmed by 6 bases and the J gene end by 7 bases; junction bases not matched to a gene: 8. CDR3 length: 13 amino acids. CDR1 and CDR2 from the germline V gene are SGHAT and FQNNGV. CDR3 residues: CASRWGGSPTQYF. The DNA of the CDR3 is TGTGCCAGCAGGTGGGGGGGGAGTCCGACCCAGTACTTC.